The 20 T cell receptor beta chains presented below share a single source sample, sequenced in a study of control samples from healthy donors and cancer patients. Sequencing was performed with immunoSEQ multiplex PCR; in TCRdb, only in-frame clones are kept and a portion is missing. The table shows about 26,000 clones, with 85% occurring only once. The sequenced material came from PBMCs. Receptors were obtained from a woman in her sixties or seventies with head and neck cancer.

This clone was seen only a few times. V gene TRBV30 combines with J gene TRBJ1-2; 8 bases are shared with TRBD1. The CDR3 runs 14 residues. J was trimmed by 6 bases and V by 0 bases; bases with no gene match: 6. Per germline, CDR1 GTSNPN and CDR2 SVGIG (reference sequence). CDR3 nucleotides: TGTGCCTGGAGTGTTGGCTCAGGGGGCGATGGCTACACCTTC. This encodes CAWSVGSGGDGYTF.

This chain joins TRBV7-9 and TRBJ1-4, with D hard to call. The CDR3 consists of 15 residues. Germline V CDR1 and CDR2: SEHNR, FQNEAQ (reference sequence). V lost 1 base, J lost 8 bases, and 14 bases lay in between. The CDR3 loop is CASSLVERAAEKLFF. CDR3 nucleotide sequence: TGTGCCAGCAGCTTAGTAGAGAGGGCGGCCGAAAAACTGTTTTTT.

The chain joins TRBV7-3 to TRBJ2-1, with D unclear. V lost 2 bases to trimming and J lost 4 bases, with 3 bases between them. Germline values: CDR1 SGHTA, CDR2 FQGTGA. The CDR3 totals 12 residues. The CDR3 loop is CASSLVYNEQFF. The CDR3 DNA reads TGTGCCAGCAGCTTAGTTTACAATGAGCAGTTCTTC.

This chain links TRBV6-1 with TRBJ1-4; the D gene is possibly TRBD1 (5 bases). Germline loops: CDR1 MNHNS, CDR2 SASEGT. This CDR3 is 13 amino acids long. V was clipped by 3 bases and J by 4 bases, with 6 bases between them. CDR3 loop: CASSETVNEKLFF. In DNA form, the CDR3 reads TGTGCCAGCAGTGAGACAGTTAATGAAAAACTGTTTTTT.

This clone came up once. This chain joins TRBV24-1 and TRBJ2-1; D uncertain. There are 12 residues in the CDR3. V lost 3 bases and J lost 7, with 6 bases in between. CDR1 is KGHDR and CDR2 is SFDVKD in the germline V gene. The CDR3 protein is CATSDSPNEQFF. The DNA for the CDR3 is TGTGCCACCAGTGATAGTCCAAATGAGCAGTTCTTC.

The chain employs TRBV5-1 and TRBJ1-2; D is unclear. Germline CDR1 reads SGHRS; CDR2 reads YFSETQ. V was cut by 5 bases and J by 2 bases, with 13 bases left in between. This CDR3 has 14 residues. CDR3 in amino acids: CASSRTAQNYGYTF. The CDR3 DNA sequence: TGCGCCAGCAGTAGAACAGCCCAAAACTATGGCTACACCTTC. Looking up the rest from reference TRBV5-1 and TRBJ1-2 gives the full variable domain: KAGVTQTPRYLIKTRGQQVTLSCSPISGHRSVSWYQQTPGQGLQFLFEYFSETQRNKGNFPGRFSGRQFSNSRSEMNVSTLELGDSALYLCASSRTAQNYGYTFGSGTRLTVV.

The rearrangement uses TRBV19 and TRBJ2-2; the D is unclear. Germline V CDR1 and CDR2: LNHDA, SQIVND (reference sequence). The CDR3 runs to 13 residues. Trimming stripped 4 bases from V and 6 bases from J, with 9 bases between. The CDR3 here is CASSTSGSGELFF. Here the CDR3 DNA reads TGTGCCAGTAGTACAAGTGGGTCCGGGGAGCTGTTTTTT.

This clone was found a few times. The V and J genes are TRBV5-5 and TRBJ2-5; 8 nucleotides match TRBD1. After removal of 4 bases from V and 2 bases from J, the junction contained 7 bases not matched to a gene. CDR1 is SGHKS and CDR2 is YYEKEE in the germline V gene (reference sequence). The CDR3 is 15 residues long. CDR3 amino acids: CASSRRDRLQETQYF. The CDR3 bases are TGTGCCAGCAGCCGACGGGACAGGTTGCAAGAGACCCAGTACTTC.

This chain joins TRBV9 and TRBJ2-1; 7 positions agree with TRBD2. V shed 4 bases and J 5 bases; nucleotides not matched to a gene: 6. Germline V gives CDR1 SGDLS, CDR2 YYNGEE. The CDR3 extends over 14 amino acids. The CDR3 sequence is CASSPTSVNNEQFF. The CDR3 DNA reads as TGTGCCAGCAGCCCCACTAGCGTTAACAATGAGCAGTTCTTC.

This rearrangement joins TRBV3-1 (or the pseudogene TRBV3-2) to TRBJ2-7; 7 positions match TRBD2. The CDR3 length is 14 residues. V shed 5 bases, J shed 1 base, and the junction held 5 bases outside the gene matches. Germline-derived CDR1 and CDR2 are LGHDT and YNNKEL (reference sequence). The CDR3 bases are TGTGCCAGCAGCTATCTAGCGGAGTCCTACGAGCAGTACTTC. As protein: CASSYLAESYEQYF.

V and J are TRBV19 and TRBJ1-5, with 10 bases fitting TRBD1. J was trimmed by 3 bases and V by 10 bases; bases with no gene match: 12. Germline V lookup: CDR1 LNHDA, CDR2 SQIVND (reference sequence). The CDR3 is 16 residues long. The CDR3: CATQTGTGVYNQPQHF. CDR3 nucleotide sequence: TGTGCCACCCAGACCGGGACAGGGGTTTACAATCAGCCCCAGCATTTT.

V gene TRBV19 combines with J gene TRBJ1-5, with no clear D. The CDR3 spans 15 residues. CDR1 and CDR2 from the germline V gene are LNHDA and SQIVND (reference sequence). Trimming shortened V by 3 bases and J by 1 base, and 10 bases separated the two germline ends. The CDR3 coding sequence is TGTGCCAGTAGTATTGCAGTCGGGAGCAATCAGCCCCAGCATTTT. It codes for CASSIAVGSNQPQHF.

This clone was detected only once. This chain connects TRBV24-1 to TRBJ2-7, with a tentative D call TRBD2 (6 bases). Germline V gives CDR1 KGHDR, CDR2 SFDVKD. This CDR3 comprises 13 residues. V lost 7 bases to trimming and J lost 9 bases, with 18 bases between them. CDR3 protein: CATSQIGSTGQYF. Here the CDR3 DNA reads TGTGCCACCAGCCAAATCGGGAGTACCGGGCAGTACTTC.

CDR3 loop: CASSPNRAAPGANVLTF. DNA for the CDR3: TGTGCCAGCTCACCAAACAGGGCCGCACCTGGGGCCAACGTCCTGACTTTC. The rearrangement links TRBV18 to TRBJ2-6; D may be TRBD1 (6 bases). The germline V gene encodes CDR1 KGHSH and CDR2 LQKENI. V lost 2 bases to trimming and J lost 2 bases, with 13 bases between them. CDR3 length: 17 residues. Using reference TRBV18 and TRBJ2-6 for the parts outside the CDR3, the full variable domain is NAGVMQNPRHLVRRRGQEARLRCSPMKGHSHVYWYRQLPEEGLKFMVYLQKENIIDESGMPKERFSAEFPKEGPSILRIQQVVRGDSAAYFCASSPNRAAPGANVLTFGAGSRLTVL.

The chain recombines TRBV5-5 with TRBJ2-7; TRBD1 matches 7 bases. V gave up 6 bases and J gave up 6 bases; unmatched junction bases: 9. This CDR3 comprises 13 residues. Germline CDR1 and CDR2: SGHKS and YYEKEE (reference sequence). Written as DNA, the CDR3 is TGTGCCAGCACCAACCGGGACAGCGGCGAGCAGTACTTC. Protein: CASTNRDSGEQYF.

The J gene is TRBJ2-5, the V gene TRBV15, with 11 nucleotides matching TRBD2. Germline CDR1 LNHNV, CDR2 YYDKDF (reference sequence). The CDR3 extends over 16 amino acids. Trimming removed 2 bases from V and 0 bases from J; junction bases left unmatched: 2. Here the CDR3 reads CATSRLGLADQETQYF. CDR3 in DNA: TGTGCCACCAGCAGACTGGGACTAGCGGACCAAGAGACCCAGTACTTC.

This chain connects TRBV4-3 to TRBJ1-1, with 7 bases fitting TRBD1. The trim removed 3 bases at V and 4 bases at J, leaving 8 bases unmatched. The CDR3 extends over 15 amino acids. In germline, CDR1 is LGHNA, CDR2 YSLEER. CDR3 sequence (DNA): TGCGCCAGCAGCCAGCAGGACAGGCCGAGCACTGAAGCTTTCTTT. As protein: CASSQQDRPSTEAFF.

The chain couples TRBV4-3 to TRBJ1-1, with unresolved D. In germline, CDR1 is LGHNA, CDR2 YSLEER. The germline V and J ends were trimmed by 4 bases and 4 bases, with 13 bases remaining between them. The CDR3 is 14 amino acids. Here the CDR3 reads CASSPGVLGTEAFF. As DNA, the CDR3 is TGCGCCAGCAGCCCCGGGGTTCTGGGCACTGAAGCTTTCTTT.

The chain links TRBV19 to TRBJ1-1, with TRBD1 as a possible D gene (6 bases). The V and J ends lost 10 bases and 0 bases respectively, with 15 bases between them. Germline values: CDR1 LNHDA, CDR2 SQIVND (reference sequence). CDR3 length: 14 amino acids. CDR3 DNA sequence: TGTGCCACCCAACTGGACAGCGTGAACACTGAAGCTTTCTTT. Translation: CATQLDSVNTEAFF.

The chain joins TRBV11-3 to TRBJ2-3, with TRBD2 identical over 8 bases. In germline, CDR1 is SGHNT, CDR2 YENEEA. The V gene end was trimmed by 2 bases and the J gene end by 3 bases; junction bases not matched to a gene: 7. The CDR3 is made up of 16 amino acids. The CDR3 sequence is CASSLNGGRRTDTQYF. The CDR3, as DNA: TGTGCCAGCAGCTTAAACGGCGGGAGGAGGACAGATACGCAGTATTTT. The complete variable domain, with remaining parts taken from reference TRBV11-3 and TRBJ2-3, reads EAGVVQSPRYKIIEKKQPVAFWCNPISGHNTLYWYLQNLGQGPELLIRYENEEAVDDSQLPKDRFSAERLKGVDSTLKIQPAELGDSAVYLCASSLNGGRRTDTQYFGPGTRLTVL.